This T cell receptor beta chain was profiled in a study of blood T cells in healthy people across ages. The study's findings and limits: Higher diversity, along with more naive CD4+ cells, distinguished long-lived donors from aged donors. Diversity figures derived from one million T cells were judged to underestimate the true value.

From germline, CDR1 is DFQATT and CDR2 SNEGSKA (reference sequence). V lost 5 bases and J lost 0, with 17 bases in between. CDR3 size: 15 residues. Isolation per sample recovered at least 6 million PBMCs. It was with a sample-barcoded 5' primer and a J-beta primer mix that a second PCR of about 6 to 11 cycles was run. With 12 random nucleotides, a template-switch adaptor tagged each individual cDNA molecule. From the 5' RACE reads, TCRdb called clonotypes with MiXCR, one entry per CDR3 protein. Among roughly 2 million distinct CDR3 sequences listed, around half were seen once. This clonotype was detected only a few times. Its cognate antigen is unknown.

The TCR originated in a woman between 40 and 50 years old in good health. The sample was blood. This sequence joins TRBV20-1 and TRBJ2-7, with a possible D match to TRBD2 (6 bases). The CDR3 spells CSAQGRGSHSYEQYF. The DNA for the CDR3 is TGCAGTGCTCAAGGACGGGGGTCCCACTCCTACGAGCAGTACTTC.